This paragraph covers one TCR beta chain sequence. This clonotype appeared many times. Its antigen target is currently unknown. No much larger clone exists at a distance of one base, and base qualities are not known. The data originate from a study of T-cell reconstitution after alpha-beta-depleted transplantation in children (dated by TCRdb to about 2016). With regard to the full study: The study quantitatively tracked T-cell immune reconstitution after TCRalphabeta/CD19-depleted allogeneic hematopoietic cell transplantation in children using TCR repertoire profiling. General study outcomes and caveats: Over the following months the frequencies of hyperexpanded clones went down, and after one year T-cell counts and TCRbeta diversity were mostly credited to newly produced T cells. Apparently early alphabetaT-cell count recovery about two months after transplant reportedly relied on only several hundred rapidly expanded clones derived from non-depleted graft cells. In some patients, high TCRbeta diversity at day 60 was attributed to recipient T cells and intrathymic progenitors that had survived conditioning.

This sample's treatment or condition label indicates: allogeneic hematopoietic cell transplantation with graft depleted of TCRalphabeta T cells and CD19 B cells. TCRalphabeta/CD19-depleted allogeneic hematopoietic cell grafts were given to the transplant recipients, all of whom were children. Per the germline V gene, SQVTM is the CDR1 and ANQGSEA is the CDR2. From its cysteine to its phenylalanine, the CDR3 spans 16 amino acids. Only CDR3 DNA is held: 48 bases, read in frame from base 1. Trimming removed 6 bases from V and 0 bases from J; the gene matches leave 8 bases unexplained. Receptor amplification or capture employed PCR. The sequencer listed for this sample is Illumina HiSeq 2500. To normalize quantification of the TCRbeta repertoire, the TCR libraries were built with molecular barcoding that relied on unique molecular identifiers. TCRdb itself trimmed the public reads at Q25 with fastp, ran MiXCR and retained productive beta chains. Merged by CDR3 protein, the rows form single entries marked with the most common genes and DNA. Recorded for this sample are 280,000 or so distinct CDR3 sequences; around a tenth of them occurred a single time. Clones ranked in the top ten supply about a quarter of the sample.

This chain is built from TRBV29-1 and TRBJ2-2, with 9 bases aligning to TRBD1. Sequenced material: peripheral blood, taken 180 days after TCRalphabeta/CD19-depleted stem cell transplant. This sequence was found in a male patient between 2 and 10 years old who had a stem cell transplant for chronic granulomatous disease, so the T cells may come from the graft donor. The nucleotide sequence reads as follows: TGCAGCGTCAGACAGGGGGTATCCGCGAACACCGGGGAGCTGTTTTTT. The translation is CSVRQGVSANTGELFF.